Included here is one T cell receptor beta chain sequence, with context. This sample is part of a study of CXCR3-negative and CXCR3-positive naive CD8 T cells. UMI labels and 5' RACE were used to prepare the TRB cDNA libraries. Following a re-call of the 5' RACE reads, TCRdb has one entry per CDR3 protein and lacks DNA. The listing contains approximately 41,000 distinct CDR3 sequences. The CDR3 contains 16 residues. Per germline, CDR1 LNHNV and CDR2 YYDKDF (reference sequence). Material for sequencing was memory CD8+ T cells from blood. The J gene is TRBJ2-1, the V gene TRBV15; TCRdb's assignment of TRBD2 cannot be checked, as there is no DNA. The TCR comes from a human donor in good health. Some clones in this sample may be carry-over from other donors' samples. The CDR3 protein is CATSRVLAGEWNEQFF.